This entry lists 16 T cell receptor beta chains sequenced from one sample in a study of T cell responses to AZD1222 COVID-19 vaccine. Repertoires were generated with immunoSEQ multiplex PCR, while TCRdb's copy carries only in-frame clones and drops some. The repertoire holds roughly 160,000 clones, with around nine tenths as singletons. This specimen consisted of peripheral blood, obtained 28 days after the second AZD1222 dose. Source of these receptors: an adult who received the AZD1222 COVID-19 vaccine.

This rearrangement joins TRBV6-2 or TRBV6-3 to TRBJ2-1, with D perhaps matching TRBD1 (6 bases). The CDR3 extends over 15 amino acids. V lost 6 bases, J lost 6 bases, and 18 bases lay in between. CDR1 is MNHEY and CDR2 is SVGEGT in the germline V gene. The CDR3 DNA follows: TGTGCCAGCAGCCTGAGACAGGCCTTAGGCAATGAGCAGTTCTTC. It codes for CASSLRQALGNEQFF.

The V call is TRBV6-5, the J call TRBJ1-2; TRBD1 is a possible D gene (5 bases). V was clipped by 10 bases and J by 0 bases, with 12 bases between them. CDR1 and CDR2 from the germline V gene are MNHEY and SVGAGI. The CDR3 length is 13 residues. The CDR3 nucleotides are TGTGCCACAAATCGGGACGCTAACTATGGCTACACCTTC. Protein: CATNRDANYGYTF.

This chain uses TRBV7-2 with TRBJ2-3, with 8 bases lining up with TRBD1. The CDR3 length is 14 residues. V lost 5 bases, J lost 1 base, and 2 bases stayed unmatched. Germline CDR1 is SGHTA and CDR2 is FQGNSA. In DNA form, the CDR3 reads TGTGCCAGCAGCCCGGACAGGGGCACAGATACGCAGTATTTT. This codes for CASSPDRGTDTQYF. Supplemented by reference TRBV7-2 and TRBJ2-3, the full variable domain reads GAGVSQSPSNKVTEKGKDVELRCDPISGHTALYWYRQSLGQGLEFLIYFQGNSAPDKSGLPSDRFSAERTGGSVSTLTIQRTQQEDSAVYLCASSPDRGTDTQYFGPGTRLTVL.

The chain recombines TRBV6-5 with TRBJ1-1; tentative D call: TRBD1 (5 bases). Between the trimmed V and J ends, which lost 3 bases and 1 base, there was a span of 12 bases. CDR1 is MNHEY and CDR2 is SVGAGI in the germline V gene. CDR3 length: 15 residues. Here the CDR3 reads CASSYRRQQNTEAFF. In nucleotides, the CDR3 is TGTGCCAGCAGTTATCGTAGACAGCAGAACACTGAAGCTTTCTTT.

The V call is TRBV12-3 or TRBV12-4, the J call TRBJ1-1; D is unclear. Deletions cut 5 bases from V and 8 bases from J, with 15 bases between. This CDR3 is 13 amino acids long. The CDR3 DNA reads as TGTGCCAGCAGTAGACTGTGGGATGAGGAAGCTTTCTTT. This translates into CASSRLWDEEAFF.

The chain couples TRBV6-6 to TRBJ1-2; weak D call: TRBD1 (6 bases). This CDR3 has 16 residues. V was shortened by 0 bases and J by 8 bases, with 19 bases between the two germline ends. Germline CDR1 and CDR2: MNHNY and SVGAGI (reference sequence). CDR3 in amino acids: CASSYSIVQGLGGYTF. The CDR3 DNA reads TGTGCCAGCAGTTACTCGATAGTCCAGGGGCTAGGAGGCTACACCTTC.

The J gene is TRBJ1-5, the V gene TRBV19, with D maybe TRBD1 (5 bases). Germline V gives CDR1 LNHDA, CDR2 SQIVND (reference sequence). Trimming shortened V by 6 bases and J by 2 bases, and 20 bases separated the two germline ends. This CDR3 region has 17 residues. Here the CDR3 DNA reads TGTGCCAGTAGGTCCCCGGGGCGAGGTAGTGGCAATCAGCCCCAGCATTTT. Translating gives CASRSPGRGSGNQPQHF.

The J gene is TRBJ1-5, the V gene TRBV19; the D is unclear. Trimming shortened V by 9 bases and J by 3 bases, and 18 bases separated the two germline ends. The CDR3 sequence is 15 residues long. Per germline, CDR1 LNHDA and CDR2 SQIVND (reference sequence). In nucleotides, the CDR3 is TGTGCCAGCTCCCATCGGCAGCCGAACAATCAGCCCCAGCATTTT. Translation gives CASSHRQPNNQPQHF.

This rearrangement joins TRBV10-3 to TRBJ1-5; D is unclear. CDR1 is ENHRY, CDR2 SYGVKD, per germline. The CDR3 has 15 residues. V lost 2 bases and J lost 0, with 8 bases in between. The CDR3 spells CAISEQMHSNQPQHF. CDR3 coding DNA: TGTGCCATCAGTGAGCAGATGCATAGCAATCAGCCCCAGCATTTT.

J is TRBJ2-7 and V is TRBV6-6; no clear D gene. V was cut by 0 bases and J by 6 bases, with 6 bases left in between. The V gene's germline CDR1 is MNHNY and CDR2 SVGAGI (reference sequence). The CDR3 loop spans 12 amino acids. CDR3 amino acids: CASSYSDGEQYF. Written as DNA, the CDR3 is TGTGCCAGCAGTTACTCGGACGGCGAGCAGTACTTC.

The genes are TRBV18 and TRBJ2-5, with TRBD1 matching over 8 bases. Germline loops: CDR1 KGHSH, CDR2 LQKENI. The CDR3 contains 15 residues. Trimming removed 6 bases from V and 7 bases from J; junction bases left unmatched: 13. The CDR3 DNA follows: TGTGCCAGCTCCCAAGGACAGGGCCAGGGAGGGACCCAGTACTTC. It specifies CASSQGQGQGGTQYF. Full variable domain (outside the CDR3, taken from reference TRBV18 and TRBJ2-5): NAGVMQNPRHLVRRRGQEARLRCSPMKGHSHVYWYRQLPEEGLKFMVYLQKENIIDESGMPKERFSAEFPKEGPSILRIQQVVRGDSAAYFCASSQGQGQGGTQYFGPGTRLLVL.

The V gene is TRBV24-1, the J gene TRBJ1-2; 8 bases are a match to TRBD1. J lost 6 bases, V lost 2 bases, and 7 bases had no gene match. Germline CDR1 and CDR2: KGHDR and SFDVKD. The CDR3 sequence is 15 residues long. DNA of the CDR3: TGTGCCACCAGTGATTCCCGGACAGGGACGGATGGCTACACCTTC. The encoded protein is CATSDSRTGTDGYTF.

This clone was seen a single time. The chain is built from TRBV2 and TRBJ2-2; D may be TRBD1 or TRBD2 (6 bases each). Germline V gene sequence: CDR1 SNHLY, CDR2 FYNNEI. This CDR3 spans 19 amino acids. V dropped 7 bases and J dropped 4 bases, with 28 bases sitting between them. The CDR3 reads CASMGRSTSGASITGELFF. CDR3 nucleotides: TGTGCCAGCATGGGCAGGTCGACCTCGGGGGCCTCGATCACCGGGGAGCTGTTTTTT.

The V call is TRBV13, the J call TRBJ1-1; 8 bases agree with TRBD1. CDR1 PRHDT and CDR2 FYEKMQ come from the germline V gene (reference sequence). V lost 3 bases to trimming and J lost 4 bases; unmatched junction nucleotides: 1. The CDR3 extends over 13 amino acids. For the CDR3, the DNA is TGTGCCAGCAGCTTCACAGGGGGCACTGAAGCTTTCTTT. It translates to CASSFTGGTEAFF.

The rearrangement joins TRBV5-6 to TRBJ1-2, with D uncertain. V was pared by 3 bases and J by 6 bases, with 9 bases between. CDR1 and CDR2 from the germline V gene are SGHDT and YYEEEE. The length of the CDR3 is 12 residues. This CDR3 reads CASSSLDDGYTF. The CDR3 nucleotides are TGTGCCAGCAGCTCCTTGGACGATGGCTACACCTTC.

As to this clone: Within the sample, other DNA sequences also encode this same CDR3. The chain employs TRBV7-9 and TRBJ2-5; D remains ambiguous. The CDR3 sequence is 12 residues long. Trimming removed 1 base from V and 2 bases from J, with 2 bases in between. The germline V gene encodes CDR1 SEHNR and CDR2 FQNEAQ (reference sequence). This CDR3 is CASSLGQETQYF. The CDR3 DNA is TGTGCCAGCAGCTTAGGACAAGAGACCCAGTACTTC.